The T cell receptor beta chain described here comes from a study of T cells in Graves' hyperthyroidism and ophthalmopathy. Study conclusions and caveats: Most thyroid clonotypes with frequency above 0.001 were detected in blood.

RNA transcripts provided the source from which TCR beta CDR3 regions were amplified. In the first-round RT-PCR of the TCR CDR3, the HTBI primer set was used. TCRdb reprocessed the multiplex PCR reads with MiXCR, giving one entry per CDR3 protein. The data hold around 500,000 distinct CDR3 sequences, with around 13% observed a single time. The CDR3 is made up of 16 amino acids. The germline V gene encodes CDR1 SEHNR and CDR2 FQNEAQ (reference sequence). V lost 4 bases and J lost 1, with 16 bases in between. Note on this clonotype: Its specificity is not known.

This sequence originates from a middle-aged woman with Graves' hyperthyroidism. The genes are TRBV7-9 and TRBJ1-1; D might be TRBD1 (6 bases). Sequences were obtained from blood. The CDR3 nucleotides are TGTGCCAGCAGCTCCCCTTTGGGGGCGCAGAACACTGAAGCTTTCTTT. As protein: CASSSPLGAQNTEAFF. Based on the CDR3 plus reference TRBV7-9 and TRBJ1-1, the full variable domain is DTGVSQNPRHKITKRGQNVTFRCDPISEHNRLYWYRQTLGQGPEFLTYFQNEAQLEKSRLLSDRFSAERPKGSFSTLEIQRTEQGDSAMYLCASSSPLGAQNTEAFFGQGTRLTVV.